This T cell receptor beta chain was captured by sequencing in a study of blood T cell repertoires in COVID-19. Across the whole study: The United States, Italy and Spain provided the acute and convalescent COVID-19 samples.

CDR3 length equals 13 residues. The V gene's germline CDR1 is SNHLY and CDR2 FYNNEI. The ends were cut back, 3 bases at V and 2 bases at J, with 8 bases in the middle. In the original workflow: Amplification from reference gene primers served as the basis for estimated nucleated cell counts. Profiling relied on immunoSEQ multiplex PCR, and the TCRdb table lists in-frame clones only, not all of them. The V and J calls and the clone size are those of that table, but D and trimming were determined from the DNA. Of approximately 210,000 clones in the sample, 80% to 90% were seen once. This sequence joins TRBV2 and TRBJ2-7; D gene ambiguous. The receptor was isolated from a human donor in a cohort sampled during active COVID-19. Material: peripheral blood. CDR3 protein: CASSEVLAYEQYF. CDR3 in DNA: TGTGCCAGCAGTGAGGTCCTAGCCTACGAGCAGTACTTC.